Listed below are T cell receptor beta chains from one sample, sequenced in a study of blood T cell repertoires in COVID-19. Profiling relied on immunoSEQ multiplex PCR, and the TCRdb table lists in-frame clones only, not all of them. The table shows 73,000 or so clones, with less than 85% occurring only once. Sequenced material: peripheral blood. The source of these receptors is a man between 60 and 75 years old with acute or convalescent COVID-19. The CDR3 runs from the conserved cysteine through the conserved F or W.

>TRBV6-5|TRBJ2-7
CASSRTNYEQYF
>TRBV5-4|TRBJ1-2
CASSLKGVNYGYTF
>TRBV24-1|TRBJ1-2
CATSDPRDRDVGSYGYTF
>TRBV30|TRBJ1-1
CAWTGQANTEAFF
>TRBV18|TRBJ2-7
CASSRGQTDSSYEQYF
>TRBV3-1/TRBV3-2|TRBJ2-1
CASSQAAAGVTNNEQFF
>TRBV9|TRBJ1-2
CASSSGGAVNYGYTF
>TRBV9|TRBJ1-1
CASSFSGADTEAFF
>TRBV28|TRBJ1-1
CASSSIGLDRNTEAFF
>TRBV7-9|TRBJ2-5
CASSLPGQGAQETQYF
>TRBV27|TRBJ2-7
CASSLSIGGAAYEQYF
>TRBV7-9|TRBJ2-7
CASSIRDLTYEQYF
>TRBV28|TRBJ2-3
CASSSGGLGTDTQYF
>TRBV5-6|TRBJ2-5
CASSSFLGLAGQETQYF
>TRBV3-1/TRBV3-2|TRBJ1-2
CASSHRINYGYTF
>TRBV5-1|TRBJ2-3
CASSLQGTDTQYF
>TRBV29-1|TRBJ1-2
CSVEVLVGYTF
>TRBV19|TRBJ2-5
CASSSGGLGTQYF
>TRBV6-1|TRBJ2-2
CASSEPGVSTGELFF
>TRBV12-5|TRBJ1-1
CASGTGGIAFF
>TRBV7-9|TRBJ2-1
CASSLEGAGNGFF
>TRBV7-5|TRBJ1-6
CVRSLVGAGYNSPLHF
>TRBV7-3|TRBJ2-7
CASSTAGQNNYEQYF
>TRBV7-9|TRBJ1-6
CASSLEGGRSPLHF
>TRBV5-6|TRBJ2-2
CASSLEAGGNSGELFF
>TRBV7-9|TRBJ1-2
CASSLRNREFNYGYTF
>TRBV5-1|TRBJ1-6
CASSLGTAGNSPLHF
>TRBV10-3|TRBJ1-3
CAISLTDSGNTIYF
>TRBV9|TRBJ2-3
CASRGQTASTDTQYF
>TRBV9|TRBJ2-7
CASSVLAGGYEQYF
>TRBV27|TRBJ1-5
CASSFQNQPQHF
>TRBV7-9|TRBJ1-6
CASSHRQGGSSYNSPLHF
>TRBV30|TRBJ2-1
CAWSIAGVRDNEQFF
>TRBV3-1/TRBV3-2|TRBJ2-7
CASSTPAGMGEQYF
>TRBV3-1/TRBV3-2|TRBJ2-6
CASSLHGSGANVLTF
>TRBV9|TRBJ2-1
CASSVAGGPYNEQFF
>TRBV3-1/TRBV3-2|TRBJ1-1
CASSPGQVSTEAFF
>TRBV5-6|TRBJ2-5
CASSSGHKKETQYF
>TRBV9|TRBJ1-3
CASSPGMTGTGNTIYF
>TRBV11-2|TRBJ2-2
CASSLVDTGELFF
>TRBV19|TRBJ2-3
CASSDRGRGDTQYF
>TRBV11-2|TRBJ2-7
CASSLEDPGTGPHEQYF
>TRBV30|TRBJ1-5
CAWSAGPGGGRGSDQPQHF
>TRBV2|TRBJ2-5
CASSELAGGETQYF
>TRBV20-1|TRBJ2-3
CSASKTSGGVDTQYF
>TRBV19|TRBJ1-5
CASSIGRWQPQHF
>TRBV27|TRBJ1-4
CASSLAGAGEKLFF
>TRBV27|TRBJ2-2
CASEGFSGELFF
>TRBV7-3|TRBJ2-7
CASSLGGTSGKHF
>TRBV6-5|TRBJ2-3
CASRGTSTDTQYF